This T cell receptor beta chain was captured by sequencing in a study of persistence of HIV-infected CD4 T cells. V was clipped by 3 bases and J by 7 bases; unmatched bases: 11. Germline-derived CDR1 and CDR2 are SNHLY and FYNNEI. The CDR3 length is 16 residues. Findings and limits, study-wide: Antigen-responding cells were enriched for degenerate expanded CDR3beta sequences.

Stimulation used 8 to 10 ug/mL lysate from CMV-infected fibroblasts. CD40L/CD69 double-negative CD45RO-high memory CD4+ T cells were collected. PBMCs were depleted of CD8+ T cells before stimulation. A roughly 20-hour stimulation of CD8-depleted PBMCs used anti-CD28/CD49d costimulation, CD40-blocking antibody and enfuvirtide. Regarding this clone: Its antigen is unknown.

This was the immunoSEQ version 4 assay in survey mode. The table came from immunoSEQ multiplex PCR; TCRdb's copy has only in-frame clones and leaves some out. The table has 45,000 to 55,000 clones, around 75% seen once. This receptor was taken from an adult man with HIV who was CMV-seropositive. The starting material was CD4+ T cells sorted from PBMCs after roughly 18-hour stimulation, obtained from a patient who received antiretroviral therapy. The V gene is TRBV2, the J gene TRBJ2-1, with TRBD2 matching 8 bases. CDR3 region: CASSDKSGRGSNEQFF. In nucleotides, the CDR3 is TGTGCCAGCAGTGACAAGAGCGGGAGAGGTAGTAATGAGCAGTTCTTC.